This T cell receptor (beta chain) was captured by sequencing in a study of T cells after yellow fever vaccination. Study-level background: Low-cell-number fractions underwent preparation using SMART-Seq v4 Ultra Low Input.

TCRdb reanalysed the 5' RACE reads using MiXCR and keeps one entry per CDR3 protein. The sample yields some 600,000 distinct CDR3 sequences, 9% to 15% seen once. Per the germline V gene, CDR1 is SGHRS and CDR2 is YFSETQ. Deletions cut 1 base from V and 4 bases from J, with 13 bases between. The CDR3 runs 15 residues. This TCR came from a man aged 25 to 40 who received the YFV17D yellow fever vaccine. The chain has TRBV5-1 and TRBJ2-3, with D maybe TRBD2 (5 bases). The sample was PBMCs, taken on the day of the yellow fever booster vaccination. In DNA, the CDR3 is TGCGCCAGCAGCTTGAATCTGGGAGTGGCAGATACGCAGTATTTT. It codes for CASSLNLGVADTQYF.